Sequencing of this T cell receptor beta chain was carried out in a study of shared clonotypes between healthy human individuals. Study findings and constraints: Depth of sequencing was expected to influence donor clonotype sharing. The study sampled only blood, and tissue repertoires likely differ.

This clone is a singleton in its sample. The antigen is unknown. This CDR3 has 15 amino acids. V shed 2 bases and J shed 5 bases, with 15 bases lying between them. Germline lookup yields CDR1 WNHNN and CDR2 SYGVQD (reference sequence). Unsorted PBMC DNA was sequenced on ten immunoSEQ deep assay plates. TCRdb's copy holds only in-frame clones and misses some; the assay was immunoSEQ multiplex PCR. The table records fewer than 550,000 clones, over 75% of them present only once. The TCR originated in a woman between 35 and 50 years old in good health. Some clones in this sample may be carry-over from other donors' samples. Sequencing was done on a sample of PBMCs. The chain is built from TRBV10-1 and TRBJ2-5; perhaps TRBD2 as D (6 bases). The CDR3 coding sequence is TGCGCCAGCAGTGAGGGCGCGGGAACGGAGGAGACCCAGTACTTC. Residues: CASSEGAGTEETQYF.